A selection of T cell receptor beta chains follows, all from one sample in a study of control samples from healthy donors and cancer patients. Repertoires were generated with immunoSEQ multiplex PCR, while TCRdb's copy carries only in-frame clones and drops some. This table holds about 100,000 clones, 80% to 90% found once. What was sequenced was blood. These receptors were collected from a man aged 25-45 years in good health. CDR3s include the opening cysteine and the closing phenylalanine or tryptophan. Fields, in order: clone size, J gene, D gene, V gene, CDR3 DNA, CDR3 protein. A D gene is named only where the DNA matches it firmly. Clone size appears in some rows only: once, few, many, or a class for an expanded clone.

clone_size: once; j_call: TRBJ2-2; d_call: -; v_call: TRBV7-8; cdr3_nt: TGTGCCAGCAGCTTAGGGAGGGCCGGGGAGCTGTTTTTT; cdr3_aa: CASSLGRAGELFF
clone_size: -; j_call: TRBJ2-5; d_call: -; v_call: TRBV4-1; cdr3_nt: TGCGCCAGCAGCCAAGATTGGAACCAAGAGACCCAGTACTTC; cdr3_aa: CASSQDWNQETQYF
clone_size: -; j_call: TRBJ1-5; d_call: TRBD1; v_call: TRBV19; cdr3_nt: TGTGCCAGTAGTCCGGGGACAGAGGGTCAGCCCCAGCATTTT; cdr3_aa: CASSPGTEGQPQHF
clone_size: -; j_call: TRBJ2-5; d_call: TRBD2; v_call: TRBV19; cdr3_nt: TGTGCCAGTAGTAGCCTAGCGGGGGGAAGGGAGACCCAGTACTTC; cdr3_aa: CASSSLAGGRETQYF
clone_size: -; j_call: TRBJ2-2; d_call: TRBD1; v_call: TRBV15; cdr3_nt: TGTGCCACCAGCAGCGACCGCCGGGGACAGGGGACGACCGGGGAGCTGTTTTTT; cdr3_aa: CATSSDRRGQGTTGELFF
clone_size: -; j_call: TRBJ2-1; d_call: -; v_call: TRBV6-2/TRBV6-3; cdr3_nt: TGTGCCAGCAGTTACCACTCCCGGGACCTGAACAATGAGCAGTTCTTC; cdr3_aa: CASSYHSRDLNNEQFF
clone_size: -; j_call: TRBJ1-5; d_call: TRBD1; v_call: TRBV5-6; cdr3_nt: TGTGCCAGCAGCTTGTCTCGGGACAGAAATCAGCCCCAGCATTTT; cdr3_aa: CASSLSRDRNQPQHF
clone_size: -; j_call: TRBJ2-2; d_call: TRBD1; v_call: TRBV7-2; cdr3_nt: TGTGCCAGCAGCTTGGGACAGGGGGCAATTGTCGGGGAGCTGTTTTTT; cdr3_aa: CASSLGQGAIVGELFF
clone_size: -; j_call: TRBJ2-3; d_call: -; v_call: TRBV11-1; cdr3_nt: TGTGCCAGCAGCTTAGAGTGGACAACGGGTACGCAGTATTTT; cdr3_aa: CASSLEWTTGTQYF
clone_size: -; j_call: TRBJ2-2; d_call: -; v_call: TRBV7-9; cdr3_nt: TGTGCCAGCAGCTCGCAAAGGACAGAGAACACCGGGGAGCTGTTTTTT; cdr3_aa: CASSSQRTENTGELFF
clone_size: -; j_call: TRBJ2-3; d_call: -; v_call: TRBV6-1; cdr3_nt: TGTGCCAGCAGTGAATGGATAGAGGGGGGCAGTTCAGATACGCAGTATTTT; cdr3_aa: CASSEWIEGGSSDTQYF
clone_size: few; j_call: TRBJ1-5; d_call: TRBD1; v_call: TRBV30; cdr3_nt: TGTGCCTGGAGTAACAGGGGGCTAAGCAATCAGCCCCAGCATTTT; cdr3_aa: CAWSNRGLSNQPQHF
clone_size: -; j_call: TRBJ1-6; d_call: TRBD1; v_call: TRBV28; cdr3_nt: TGTGCCAGCAGGGGACAGAGCTCCTATAATTCACCCCTCCACTTT; cdr3_aa: CASRGQSSYNSPLHF
clone_size: -; j_call: TRBJ2-7; d_call: TRBD2; v_call: TRBV19; cdr3_nt: TGTGCCAGTAGTCCCGGACTAGCGTACCGTTACGAGCAGTACTTC; cdr3_aa: CASSPGLAYRYEQYF
clone_size: -; j_call: TRBJ1-2; d_call: TRBD1; v_call: TRBV18; cdr3_nt: TGTGCCAGCTCAGCGGGACAGGGGGCGCAGGGCTACACCTTC; cdr3_aa: CASSAGQGAQGYTF
clone_size: -; j_call: TRBJ2-7; d_call: TRBD1; v_call: TRBV5-1; cdr3_nt: TGCGCCAGCAGCTCCCGGGACAGGGGCGAGACCTACGAGCAGTACTTC; cdr3_aa: CASSSRDRGETYEQYF
clone_size: -; j_call: TRBJ1-4; d_call: TRBD1; v_call: TRBV28; cdr3_nt: TGTGCCAGCAGTCAGACAGGGTTTGGCGAAAAACTGTTTTTT; cdr3_aa: CASSQTGFGEKLFF
clone_size: -; j_call: TRBJ1-5; d_call: -; v_call: TRBV3-1/TRBV3-2; cdr3_nt: TGTGCCAGCAGCCAAGATTGGTCCGGGCACCCCCAGCATTTT; cdr3_aa: CASSQDWSGHPQHF
clone_size: -; j_call: TRBJ1-6; d_call: -; v_call: TRBV15; cdr3_nt: TGTGCCACCAGCGCAGCCGGGCAAACACCCCTCCACTTT; cdr3_aa: CATSAAGQTPLHF
clone_size: -; j_call: TRBJ1-1; d_call: -; v_call: TRBV6-5; cdr3_nt: TGTGCCAGCACGTGGTGGGGCGATCGAGACACTGAAGCTTTCTTT; cdr3_aa: CASTWWGDRDTEAFF
clone_size: -; j_call: TRBJ2-2; d_call: TRBD1; v_call: TRBV5-5; cdr3_nt: TGTGCCAGCAGCCCACTCGACAGGGGGTTTACCGGGGAGCTGTTTTTT; cdr3_aa: CASSPLDRGFTGELFF
clone_size: -; j_call: TRBJ1-2; d_call: TRBD1; v_call: TRBV3-1/TRBV3-2; cdr3_nt: TGTGCCAGCAGCCTAGGACAGGGGGGTAACCCCTATGGCTACACCTTC; cdr3_aa: CASSLGQGGNPYGYTF
clone_size: -; j_call: TRBJ2-1; d_call: -; v_call: TRBV24-1; cdr3_nt: TGTGCCACCGCAGAGGGACCCGCCTACAATGAGCAGTTCTTC; cdr3_aa: CATAEGPAYNEQFF
clone_size: once; j_call: TRBJ1-1; d_call: -; v_call: TRBV6-5; cdr3_nt: TGTGCCAGCAGTCACGACCCTCGCGCAGGGGCTTTCTTT; cdr3_aa: CASSHDPRAGAFF
clone_size: -; j_call: TRBJ1-6; d_call: -; v_call: TRBV7-2; cdr3_nt: TGTGCCAGCAGGGTTACAGGGTCCTATAATTCACCCCTCCACTTT; cdr3_aa: CASRVTGSYNSPLHF
clone_size: -; j_call: TRBJ1-4; d_call: -; v_call: TRBV4-3; cdr3_nt: TGCGCCAGCAGCCAAGGTCTACAGTTTAATGAAAAACTGTTTTTT; cdr3_aa: CASSQGLQFNEKLFF
clone_size: few; j_call: TRBJ1-4; d_call: -; v_call: TRBV28; cdr3_nt: TGTGCCAGCAGTTTATACGGCAAGAGGGAAAAACTGTTTTTT; cdr3_aa: CASSLYGKREKLFF
clone_size: -; j_call: TRBJ1-3; d_call: -; v_call: TRBV3-1/TRBV3-2; cdr3_nt: TGTGCCAGCAGCTACGAGAAGGGGCTCGGAAACACCATATATTTT; cdr3_aa: CASSYEKGLGNTIYF
clone_size: once; j_call: TRBJ2-5; d_call: -; v_call: TRBV28; cdr3_nt: TGTGCCAGCAGACGGGACCCCAACCAAGAGACCCAGTACTTC; cdr3_aa: CASRRDPNQETQYF
clone_size: -; j_call: TRBJ2-5; d_call: -; v_call: TRBV20-1; cdr3_nt: TGCAGTGCTGGTGTTAGCGGAGGGGAGACCCAGTACTTC; cdr3_aa: CSAGVSGGETQYF
clone_size: once; j_call: TRBJ2-3; d_call: TRBD2; v_call: TRBV2; cdr3_nt: TGTGCCAGCAGGAAAGGGAGGGCCGGTACAGATACGCAGTATTTT; cdr3_aa: CASRKGRAGTDTQYF
clone_size: -; j_call: TRBJ1-1; d_call: -; v_call: TRBV19; cdr3_nt: TGTGCCAGTAGTTCCCGGTCACAGCGGGGAGGCACTGAAGCTTTCTTT; cdr3_aa: CASSSRSQRGGTEAFF
clone_size: -; j_call: TRBJ2-5; d_call: TRBD1; v_call: TRBV11-2; cdr3_nt: TGTGCCAGCAGCTTTAGGACAGGGCAAGAGACCCAGTACTTC; cdr3_aa: CASSFRTGQETQYF
clone_size: -; j_call: TRBJ2-7; d_call: -; v_call: TRBV28; cdr3_nt: TGTGCCAGCAGATATACAGGGATCGGATACGAGCAGTACTTC; cdr3_aa: CASRYTGIGYEQYF
clone_size: -; j_call: TRBJ2-1; d_call: TRBD1; v_call: TRBV28; cdr3_nt: TGTGCCAGCAGTTTTAGCCGTCAGGGGGCCAATGAGCAGTTCTTC; cdr3_aa: CASSFSRQGANEQFF
clone_size: -; j_call: TRBJ1-4; d_call: TRBD1; v_call: TRBV30; cdr3_nt: TGTGCCTGGAGTTTCCGGACAGGTTCTTTAGAAAAACTGTTTTTT; cdr3_aa: CAWSFRTGSLEKLFF
clone_size: -; j_call: TRBJ2-1; d_call: TRBD2; v_call: TRBV11-2; cdr3_nt: TGTGCCAGCACCCGGACTAGCGGACTCAATGAGCAGTTCTTC; cdr3_aa: CASTRTSGLNEQFF
clone_size: -; j_call: TRBJ2-3; d_call: TRBD1; v_call: TRBV28; cdr3_nt: TGTGCCAGCAGTTTTAACAGGGGAGTCACAGATACGCAGTATTTT; cdr3_aa: CASSFNRGVTDTQYF
clone_size: -; j_call: TRBJ2-1; d_call: -; v_call: TRBV18; cdr3_nt: TGTGCCAGCTCACCACCCCTCGGTAGCAGCTCCTACAATGAGCAGTTCTTC; cdr3_aa: CASSPPLGSSSYNEQFF
clone_size: -; j_call: TRBJ2-5; d_call: -; v_call: TRBV5-1; cdr3_nt: TGCGCCAGCAGCTCCTCCCCACAAGAGACCCAGTACTTC; cdr3_aa: CASSSSPQETQYF